One sample yielded the 11 T cell receptor beta chains listed below, sequenced in a study of Ad26.COV2.S vaccination and SARS-CoV-2 variants (dated by TCRdb to the early 2020s). The library was generated by the immunoSEQ multiplex PCR assay. TCRdb stores this immuneACCESS table with in-frame sequences only. Part of the clones is absent; in the studies checked, under half of the shortfall reflects unresolved V genes, and no reason is known for the rest. The sample has 360,000 or so clones on record, approximately 91% of them singletons. The ten top clones hold approximately 1.9% of the sample. The treatment or condition tag for this specimen amounts to: around 19 received Ad26.COV2.S at low or high dose, single or two shots; roughly 5 received placebo; per-sample allocation not given. Repertoires of vaccine and placebo recipients were sequenced from samples taken on day 63 after the first injection.

The sequenced sample was peripheral blood, obtained in a trial of Ad26.COV2.S vaccine versus placebo. The receptors stem from a person aged 18-65 years who received the Ad26.COV2.S COVID-19 vaccine or a placebo.

J is TRBJ2-1 and V is TRBV14; 8 bases map to TRBD2. The germline CDR1 and CDR2 sequences are SGHDN and FVKESK. J gave up 0 bases and V 2 bases, and 6 bases lay outside the gene matches. The CDR3 covers 17 residues. The CDR3 DNA reads as TGTGCCAGCAGCCAATATCCGGGAGGGAGCTCCTACAATGAGCAGTTCTTC. It specifies CASSQYPGGSSYNEQFF.

V is TRBV27 and J is TRBJ2-7, with D uncertain. V was cut by 4 bases and J by 2 bases, with 9 bases left in between. This CDR3 region has 13 residues. Germline-derived CDR1 and CDR2 are MNHEY and SMNVEV (reference sequence). CDR3 in amino acids: CASSSWQTYEQYF. The CDR3 DNA reads TGTGCCAGCAGTTCGTGGCAGACCTACGAGCAGTACTTC.

This sequence joins TRBV11-3 and TRBJ2-5; 7 nucleotides agree with TRBD1. Germline CDR1 is SGHNT and CDR2 is YENEEA. CDR3 length: 15 residues. V gave up 5 bases and J gave up 6 bases; unmatched junction bases: 12. CDR3 sequence: CASSPRGGRVKTQYF. In nucleotides, the CDR3 is TGTGCCAGCAGCCCGAGAGGGGGCAGGGTGAAGACCCAGTACTTC. The full variable domain, completed using reference TRBV11-3 and TRBJ2-5, is EAGVVQSPRYKIIEKKQPVAFWCNPISGHNTLYWYLQNLGQGPELLIRYENEEAVDDSQLPKDRFSAERLKGVDSTLKIQPAELGDSAVYLCASSPRGGRVKTQYFGPGTRLLVL.

The CDR3 DNA follows: TGTGCCACCCGGACAGGAGGAGGCAATCAGCCCCAGCATTTT. This translates into CATRTGGGNQPQHF. This chain uses TRBV10-3 with TRBJ1-5; TRBD1 agrees at 7 bases. This CDR3 comprises 14 residues. The ends lost 10 bases at V and 2 bases at J; junction bases unmatched: 8. From germline, CDR1 is ENHRY and CDR2 SYGVKD.

The rearrangement joins TRBV7-9 to TRBJ1-6, with D perhaps matching TRBD1 (5 bases). Germline V gives CDR1 SEHNR, CDR2 FQNEAQ (reference sequence). V was shortened by 1 base and J by 5 bases, with 9 bases between the two germline ends. The CDR3 totals 15 residues. The CDR3 DNA sequence: TGTGCCAGCAGCTTAGGGACACACAATAATTCACCCCTCCACTTT. It is translated as CASSLGTHNNSPLHF. The full variable domain, its missing parts supplied by reference TRBV7-9 and TRBJ1-6, is DTGVSQNPRHKITKRGQNVTFRCDPISEHNRLYWYRQTLGQGPEFLTYFQNEAQLEKSRLLSDRFSAERPKGSFSTLEIQRTEQGDSAMYLCASSLGTHNNSPLHFGNGTRLTVT.

The chain combines TRBV7-3 with TRBJ2-3; D could derive from TRBD1 or TRBD2 (5 bases each). V lost 4 bases and J lost 8, with 16 bases in between. The CDR3 runs 14 residues. From germline, CDR1 is SGHTA and CDR2 FQGTGA. CDR3 in amino acids: CASSSGALTGTQYF. The CDR3 DNA follows: TGTGCCAGCAGCTCCGGGGCCCTCACGGGTACGCAGTATTTT.

The chain links TRBV5-4 to TRBJ2-1; D is perhaps TRBD1 (6 bases). Trimming took 1 base from V and 3 from J, leaving 14 bases between them. Germline V gene sequence: CDR1 SGHNT, CDR2 YYREEE (reference sequence). This CDR3 has 16 residues. For the CDR3, the DNA is TGTGCCAGCAGCTTGTCGGGGCAGGGGTTCTACAATGAGCAGTTCTTC. Residues: CASSLSGQGFYNEQFF.

The rearrangement joins TRBV3-1 (or the pseudogene TRBV3-2) to TRBJ2-7; 7 bases match TRBD2. The germline CDR1 and CDR2 sequences are LGHDT and YNNKEL (reference sequence). Trimming took 4 bases from V and 4 from J; bases not matched to a gene: 16. CDR3 length: 17 amino acids. CDR3 DNA: TGTGCCAGCAGCCCCACATCCGCGGGCGGGGGATTGTACGAGCAGTACTTC. Its translation is CASSPTSAGGGLYEQYF.

This chain links TRBV7-9 with TRBJ1-2; weak D call: TRBD1 (6 bases). Trimming pared 5 bases from V and 2 bases from J, leaving 12 bases between. Germline CDR1 SEHNR, CDR2 FQNEAQ (reference sequence). This CDR3 contains 14 residues. CDR3 bases: TGTGCCAGCAGCCCAGGGAGGGGGAACTATGGCTACACCTTC. It yields the protein CASSPGRGNYGYTF.

The J gene is TRBJ1-2, the V gene TRBV19, with a possible D match to TRBD1 (6 bases). V was trimmed by 5 bases and J by 0 bases, leaving 13 bases between them. The CDR3 covers 15 residues. Germline V CDR1 and CDR2: LNHDA, SQIVND (reference sequence). The CDR3 spells CASSRQDRPNYGYTF. CDR3 bases: TGTGCCAGTAGTCGACAGGACAGACCTAACTATGGCTACACCTTC. The full variable domain, completed using reference TRBV19 and TRBJ1-2, is DGGITQSPKYLFRKEGQNVTLSCEQNLNHDAMYWYRQDPGQGLRLIYYSQIVNDFQKGDIAEGYSVSREKKESFPLTVTSAQKNPTAFYLCASSRQDRPNYGYTFGSGTRLTVV.

J is TRBJ1-5 and V is TRBV30; 11 nucleotides line up with TRBD1. The CDR3 covers 16 residues. The germline V gene encodes CDR1 GTSNPN and CDR2 SVGIG (reference sequence). With V trimmed by 1 base and J by 1 base, 3 bases remained unmatched. CDR3 nucleotide sequence: TGTGCCTGGAGTGGCGGACAGGGGGCGAGCAATCAGCCCCAGCATTTT. It translates to CAWSGGQGASNQPQHF.